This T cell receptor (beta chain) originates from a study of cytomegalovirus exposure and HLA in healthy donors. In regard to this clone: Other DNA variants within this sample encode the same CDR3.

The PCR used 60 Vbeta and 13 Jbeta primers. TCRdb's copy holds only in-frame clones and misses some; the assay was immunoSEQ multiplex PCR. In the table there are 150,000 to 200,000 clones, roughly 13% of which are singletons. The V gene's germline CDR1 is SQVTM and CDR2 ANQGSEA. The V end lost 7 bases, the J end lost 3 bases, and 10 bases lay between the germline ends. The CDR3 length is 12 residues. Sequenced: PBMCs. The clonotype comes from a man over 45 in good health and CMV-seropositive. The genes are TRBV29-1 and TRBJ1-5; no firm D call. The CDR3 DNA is TGCAGCGCCGTAGAGTCCAATCAGCCCCAGCATTTT. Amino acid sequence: CSAVESNQPQHF.